These 4 T cell receptor beta chains originate from one sample sequenced in a study of blood T cell repertoires in COVID-19. The assay was immunoSEQ multiplex PCR, and TCRdb's table has in-frame clones only and misses some. The data show some 300,000 clones, around 92% seen once. The sequenced sample consisted of peripheral blood. Receptors were obtained from a woman under 40 with COVID-19, enrolled during active disease.

This sequence joins TRBV7-9 and TRBJ1-2, with D possibly TRBD1 on 5 matching bases. The germline V gene has CDR1 SEHNR and CDR2 FQNEAQ (reference sequence). Trimming left V 6 bases short and J 7 bases short, with 12 bases between. The CDR3 covers 12 residues. CDR3 loop: CASRPGSGGYTF. In DNA, the CDR3 is TGTGCCAGCAGACCAGGGTCTGGTGGCTACACCTTC.

The chain is built from TRBV7-2 and TRBJ1-5, with TRBD1 matching over 11 bases. Trimming took 2 bases from V and 5 from J; bases not matched to a gene: 2. There are 15 residues in the CDR3. Germline V gene data show CDR1 as SGHTA and CDR2 as FQGNSA. The CDR3 sequence is CASSLRTGGDQPQHF. CDR3 nucleotides: TGTGCCAGCAGCTTACGGACAGGGGGCGATCAGCCCCAGCATTTT.

The chain uses TRBV6-5 and TRBJ2-6; D gene unclear. Trimming pared 5 bases from V and 1 base from J, leaving 9 bases between. Germline V gene lookup returns CDR1 MNHEY and CDR2 SVGAGI. This CDR3 has 15 amino acids. The CDR3 DNA follows: TGTGCCAGCAGTCTCTCGGTATCTGGGGCCAACGTCCTGACTTTC. Amino acids: CASSLSVSGANVLTF.

This chain joins TRBV7-9 and TRBJ2-1, with TRBD1 identical over 7 bases. The J segment lost 2 bases and the V segment lost 3 bases, leaving 7 bases of the junction unmatched. This CDR3 has 16 residues. Germline V gene lookup returns CDR1 SEHNR and CDR2 FQNEAQ (reference sequence). The CDR3: CASSLGDGTAYNEQFF. The CDR3 region has the DNA TGTGCCAGCAGCTTGGGGGACGGGACAGCCTACAATGAGCAGTTCTTC.